The T cell receptor (beta chain) under discussion was sequenced for a study of cytomegalovirus exposure and HLA in healthy donors. Broader study findings: The productive fraction for most TCR beta V segments was about 87% or about 30% in an earlier analysis. Donors were assumed by presence/absence analyses to have roughly uniform sequencing depth. Clonal expansion, a later analysis showed, was greater in HLA-associated TCR beta chains than in equally common others.

Primers for the PCR totalled 60 Vbeta and 13 Jbeta. The method was immunoSEQ multiplex PCR; TCRdb's version includes in-frame clones alone and lacks a portion of them. This repertoire shows just over 200,000 clones, 70% found once; its top ten account for roughly 2.5%. CDR1 is LNHDA, CDR2 SQIVND, per germline (reference sequence). With 0 bases clipped from V and 3 bases from J, the junction kept 12 bases outside the gene matches. This CDR3 spans 18 amino acids. Turning to this clone: Its antigen is not known.

The sequence derives from a man in his forties in good health and CMV-seropositive. This chain joins TRBV19 and TRBJ2-5; 8 nucleotides match TRBD1. Material for sequencing was PBMCs. CDR3 sequence: CASSIDLGGRGREETQYF. As DNA, the CDR3 is TGTGCCAGTAGTATAGATTTGGGAGGCAGGGGGCGCGAAGAGACCCAGTACTTC. The entire variable domain, with the rest obtained from reference TRBV19 and TRBJ2-5, is as follows: DGGITQSPKYLFRKEGQNVTLSCEQNLNHDAMYWYRQDPGQGLRLIYYSQIVNDFQKGDIAEGYSVSREKKESFPLTVTSAQKNPTAFYLCASSIDLGGRGREETQYFGPGTRLLVL.